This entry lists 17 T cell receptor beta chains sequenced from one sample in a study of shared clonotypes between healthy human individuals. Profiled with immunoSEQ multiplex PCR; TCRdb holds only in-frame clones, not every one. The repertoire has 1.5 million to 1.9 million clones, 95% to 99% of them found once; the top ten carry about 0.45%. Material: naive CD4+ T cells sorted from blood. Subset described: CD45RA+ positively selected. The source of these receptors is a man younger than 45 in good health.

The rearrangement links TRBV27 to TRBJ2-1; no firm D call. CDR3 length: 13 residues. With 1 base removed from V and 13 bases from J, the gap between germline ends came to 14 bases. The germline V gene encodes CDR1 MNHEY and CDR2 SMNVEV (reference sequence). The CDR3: CASSLLNSWTQFF. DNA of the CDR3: TGTGCCAGCAGTTTATTAAACAGTTGGACCCAGTTCTTC.

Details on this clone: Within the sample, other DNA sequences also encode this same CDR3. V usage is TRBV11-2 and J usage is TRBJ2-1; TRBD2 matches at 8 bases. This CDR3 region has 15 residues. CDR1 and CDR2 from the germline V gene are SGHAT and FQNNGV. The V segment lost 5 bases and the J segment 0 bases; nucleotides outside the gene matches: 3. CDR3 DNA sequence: TGTGCCAGCAGCCGCAGCGGGAGCTCCTACAATGAGCAGTTCTTC. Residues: CASSRSGSSYNEQFF.

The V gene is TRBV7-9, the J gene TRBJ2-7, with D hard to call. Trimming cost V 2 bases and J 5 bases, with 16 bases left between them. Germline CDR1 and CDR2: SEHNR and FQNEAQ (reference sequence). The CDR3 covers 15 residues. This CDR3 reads CASSLTTGYRDEQYF. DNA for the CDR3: TGTGCCAGCAGCTTAACGACGGGTTATCGGGACGAGCAGTACTTC.

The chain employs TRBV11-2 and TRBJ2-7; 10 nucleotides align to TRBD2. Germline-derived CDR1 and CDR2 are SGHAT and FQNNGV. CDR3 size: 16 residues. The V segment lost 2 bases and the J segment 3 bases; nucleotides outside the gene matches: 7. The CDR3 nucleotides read TGTGCCAGCAGCTTAATTATATCTAGCGGGAGCTACGAGCAGTACTTC. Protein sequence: CASSLIISSGSYEQYF.

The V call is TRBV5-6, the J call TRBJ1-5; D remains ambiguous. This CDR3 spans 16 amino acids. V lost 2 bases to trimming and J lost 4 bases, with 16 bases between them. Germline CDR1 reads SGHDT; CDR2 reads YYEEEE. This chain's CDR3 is CASSFFTPNGNQPQHF. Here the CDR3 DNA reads TGTGCCAGCAGCTTCTTTACCCCAAACGGGAATCAGCCCCAGCATTTT.

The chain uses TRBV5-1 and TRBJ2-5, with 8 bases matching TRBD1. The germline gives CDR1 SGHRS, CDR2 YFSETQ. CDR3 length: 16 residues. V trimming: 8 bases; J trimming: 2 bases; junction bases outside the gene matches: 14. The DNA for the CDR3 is TGCGCCAGTTGCGTGTTCAGGGGGCGAGATCAAGAGACCCAGTACTTC. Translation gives CASCVFRGRDQETQYF.

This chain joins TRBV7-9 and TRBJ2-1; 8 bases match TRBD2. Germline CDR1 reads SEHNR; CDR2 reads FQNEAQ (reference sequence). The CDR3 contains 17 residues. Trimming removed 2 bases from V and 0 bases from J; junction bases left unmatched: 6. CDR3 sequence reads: CASSLRGGRSSYNEQFF. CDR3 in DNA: TGTGCCAGCAGCTTAAGGGGCGGGAGGAGCTCCTACAATGAGCAGTTCTTC.

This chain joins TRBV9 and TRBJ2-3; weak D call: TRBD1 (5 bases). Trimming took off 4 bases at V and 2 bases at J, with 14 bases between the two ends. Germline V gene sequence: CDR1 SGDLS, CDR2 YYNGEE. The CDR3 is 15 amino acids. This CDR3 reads CASSPDPRATDTQYF. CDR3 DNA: TGTGCCAGCAGCCCGGACCCCAGGGCCACAGATACGCAGTATTTT.

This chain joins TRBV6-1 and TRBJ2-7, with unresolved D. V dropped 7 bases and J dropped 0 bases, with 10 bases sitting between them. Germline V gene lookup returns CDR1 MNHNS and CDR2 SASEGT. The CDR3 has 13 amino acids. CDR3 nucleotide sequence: TGTGCCAGCACCGGGCCGAGCTCCTACGAGCAGTACTTC. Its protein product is CASTGPSSYEQYF.

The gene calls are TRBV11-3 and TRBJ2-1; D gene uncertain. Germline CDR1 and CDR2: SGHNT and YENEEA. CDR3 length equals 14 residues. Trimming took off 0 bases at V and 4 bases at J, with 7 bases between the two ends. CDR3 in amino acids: CASSLDEEYNEQFF. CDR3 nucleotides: TGTGCCAGCAGCTTAGATGAAGAGTACAATGAGCAGTTCTTC.

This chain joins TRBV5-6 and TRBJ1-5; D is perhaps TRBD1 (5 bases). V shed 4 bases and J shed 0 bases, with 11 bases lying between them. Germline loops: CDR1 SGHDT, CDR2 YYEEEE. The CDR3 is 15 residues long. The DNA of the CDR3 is TGTGCCAGCAGCCCGGGACGGAATAGCAATCAGCCCCAGCATTTT. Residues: CASSPGRNSNQPQHF.

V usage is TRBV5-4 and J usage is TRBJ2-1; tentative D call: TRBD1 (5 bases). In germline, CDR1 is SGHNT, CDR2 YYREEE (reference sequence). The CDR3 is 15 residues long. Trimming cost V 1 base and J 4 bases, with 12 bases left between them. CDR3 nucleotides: TGTGCCAGCAGCTTGACAGGCCCTAAGTACAATGAGCAGTTCTTC. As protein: CASSLTGPKYNEQFF.

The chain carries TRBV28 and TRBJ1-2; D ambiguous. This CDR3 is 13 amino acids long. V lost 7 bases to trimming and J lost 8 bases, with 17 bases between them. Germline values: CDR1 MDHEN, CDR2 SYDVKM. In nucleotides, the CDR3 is TGTGCCAGCACCGCCGGGAGGTCGGCGGGCTACACCTTC. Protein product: CASTAGRSAGYTF.

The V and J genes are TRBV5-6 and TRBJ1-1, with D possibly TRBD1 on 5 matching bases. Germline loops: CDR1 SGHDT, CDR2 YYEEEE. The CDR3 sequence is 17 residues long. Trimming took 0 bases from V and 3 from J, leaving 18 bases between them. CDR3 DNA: TGTGCCAGCAGCTTGGACAGGTTCAATGTAAGGGACACTGAAGCTTTCTTT. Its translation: CASSLDRFNVRDTEAFF.

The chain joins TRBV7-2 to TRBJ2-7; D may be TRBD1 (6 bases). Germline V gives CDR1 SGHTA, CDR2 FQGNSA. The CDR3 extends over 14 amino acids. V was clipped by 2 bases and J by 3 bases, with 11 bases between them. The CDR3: CASSLRVTGYEQYF. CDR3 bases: TGTGCCAGCAGCTTAAGGGTGACAGGCTACGAGCAGTACTTC.

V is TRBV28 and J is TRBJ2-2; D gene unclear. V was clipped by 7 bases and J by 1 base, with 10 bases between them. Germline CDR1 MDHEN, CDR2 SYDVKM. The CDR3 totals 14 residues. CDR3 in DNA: TGTGCCAGCAAAGGGCGTGTGAACACCGGGGAGCTGTTTTTT. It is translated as CASKGRVNTGELFF.

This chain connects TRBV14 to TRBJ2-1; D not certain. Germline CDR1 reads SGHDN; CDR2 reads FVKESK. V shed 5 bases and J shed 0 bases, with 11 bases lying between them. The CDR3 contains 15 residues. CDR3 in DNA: TGTGCCAGCAGCATTGCGGTAGGCTCCTACAATGAGCAGTTCTTC. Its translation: CASSIAVGSYNEQFF.